This T cell receptor (beta chain) was sequenced in a study of T cells after yellow fever vaccination (dated by TCRdb to about 2019). At the level of the whole study: The SMART-Seq v4 Ultra Low Input RNA kit was used to prepare libraries from fractions with low cell numbers. To follow T-cell clones before and after primary and booster YFV17D yellow fever vaccination, bulk TCR alpha and beta repertoires were sequenced over time. Blood was collected at multiple timepoints before and after primary and secondary immunization, and bulk PBMC replicates and cell subsets were isolated. The cohort comprised two healthy male donors, one aged 18 to 29 and one aged 30 to 39 years. The paper's findings and limits, for the study overall: After the booster, most of the clones that had expanded following primary vaccination were detected again (96% of CD4 and roughly nine tenths of CD8), which suggests that memory was broadly maintained. Because the study included only a couple of donors, the extent to which the findings can be generalized is limited. The secondary T-cell response was found to be weaker but faster than the primary response, with a peak reached on day 5 rather than on day 15. FACS-sorted repertoires could contain abundant contaminating clonotypes from the bulk population, so computational filtering was required. A small fraction of clonotypes showed up in both the CD4 and CD8 compartments, probably as a result of convergent recombination.

Reading the label with the study, this specimen's treatment or condition is: live attenuated yellow fever vaccine strain. At each blood-draw timepoint, two biological replicates of bulk PBMCs were collected. PBMCs were isolated from peripheral blood using a standard Ficoll-Paque protocol. RNA was extracted with TriZol from bulk PBMCs, CD4 and CD8 fractions, and dextramer-positive and dextramer-negative fractions. In this sample, this clonotype turned up many times. Its recognized antigen is unknown. Per-base qualities were not stored, and no clone one base away is much larger. The sequencer listed for this sample is Illumina NovaSeq 6000. TCR cDNA was synthesized by 5'RACE template switching, through which a universal primer site and unique molecular identifiers were introduced. cDNA synthesis was primed from both the TCR alpha and TCR beta constant segments. Library amplification used two PCR steps, and the second PCR step added sample barcodes and sequencing adapters. Libraries were sequenced on Illumina HiSeq 2500 (2x100 bp) or NovaSeq (2x150 bp). Processing in the source paper ran as follows. MIGEC handled demultiplexing of reads and collapsing into UMI consensus sequences, while MiXCR performed V(D)J alignment. Vaccine-responding clonotypes were identified with edgeR using replicate PBMC samples, with FDR below 0.01 and a log2 fold change above 5 up to day 15 being required. Bulk clonotypes were assigned CD4 or CD8 identity according to which sequenced CD4 or CD8 repertoire held them at higher abundance. Starting from the raw public reads, TCRdb applied fastp trimming at Q25, assembled clones with MiXCR and retained in-frame beta chains. Each CDR3 protein gets just one entry, which takes the most common genes and DNA from the rows behind it. The V and J calls and clone size come from TCRdb's table, not from the authors' own analysis. Within this sample are about 430,000 distinct CDR3 sequences, with approximately 18% of them counted one time only. Over 15% of the sample comes from the top ten.

The source was PBMCs, collected before the yellow fever booster vaccination. The source is a man aged 18 to 30 who received the YFV17D yellow fever vaccine.

The CDR3 amino acid sequence is: CASSPPGALTEAFF. In nucleotides, the sequence is TGTGCCAGCTCACCACCCGGGGCCCTCACTGAAGCTTTCTTT. The chain was built from TRBV18 and TRBJ1-1, with TRBD1 perhaps the D gene, on 5 matching bases. Including the terminal cysteine and phenylalanine, the CDR3 comprises 14 residues. Just the 42-base CDR3 DNA is kept, in frame starting at base 1. CDR1 and CDR2 are read off the germline V gene as KGHSH and LQKENI. Between the V and J ends, shortened by 0 bases and 4 bases respectively, the junction contains 9 bases.